A single sample is the source of the 32 T cell receptor beta chains below, sequenced in a study of blood T cell repertoires in COVID-19. Repertoires were generated with immunoSEQ multiplex PCR, while TCRdb's copy carries only in-frame clones and drops some. Among approximately 97,000 clones listed, more than 85% were seen once. Sequences were obtained from peripheral blood. The receptors shown here come from a man younger than 35 with acute or convalescent COVID-19.

The chain carries TRBV2 and TRBJ1-5; D perhaps matches TRBD1 (5 bases). This CDR3 is built from 15 residues. CDR1 is SNHLY, CDR2 FYNNEI, per germline. Trimming took 6 bases from V and 1 from J, leaving 13 bases between them. This chain's CDR3 is CASSSQDMSNQPQHF. The CDR3 bases are TGTGCCAGCAGCTCACAGGATATGAGCAATCAGCCCCAGCATTTT.

This CDR3 reads CASRGRAGGLNEQFF. The DNA for the CDR3 is TGTGCCAGCAGGGGAAGAGCGGGGGGGCTTAATGAGCAGTTCTTC. The V gene is TRBV5-4, the J gene TRBJ2-1; TRBD2 matches at 10 bases. The CDR3 has 15 residues. CDR1 is SGHNT, CDR2 YYREEE, per germline (reference sequence). The junction had 9 bases not matched to a gene; V was cut back by 5 bases and J by 7 bases.

The rearrangement joins TRBV5-1 to TRBJ2-7; 8 bases align to TRBD1. CDR1 and CDR2 from the germline V gene are SGHRS and YFSETQ. The CDR3 is made up of 15 amino acids. J was trimmed by 5 bases and V by 5 bases; bases with no gene match: 12. The CDR3 DNA reads TGCGCCAGCAGTAGGAGGACAGGGCTTGTCCACGAGCAGTACTTC. It encodes CASSRRTGLVHEQYF.

The DNA of the CDR3 is TGCGCCAGCAGCCCGGACAACTGGAATCAGCCCCAGCATTTT. Amino acid sequence: CASSPDNWNQPQHF. The gene calls are TRBV5-1 and TRBJ1-5, with D possibly matching TRBD1 (5 bases). Germline loops: CDR1 SGHRS, CDR2 YFSETQ. V dropped 4 bases and J dropped 4 bases, with 12 bases sitting between them. The CDR3 has 14 amino acids.

The chain couples TRBV10-1 to TRBJ2-7; possible D gene TRBD1, 6 bases. The CDR3 is 13 amino acids. V was pared by 6 bases and J by 3 bases, with 12 bases between. Germline CDR1 is WNHNN and CDR2 is SYGVQD (reference sequence). The CDR3 reads CASSFEQGYEQYF. CDR3 sequence (DNA): TGCGCCAGCAGCTTTGAACAGGGCTACGAGCAGTACTTC.

The V gene is TRBV30, the J gene TRBJ1-3; 9 bases line up with TRBD1. J gave up 0 bases and V 4 bases, and 16 bases lay outside the gene matches. CDR3 size: 19 residues. Germline values: CDR1 GTSNPN, CDR2 SVGIG (reference sequence). CDR3 DNA: TGTGCCTGGAACCCGACAGGGGGTAGTCTATCCGTCTCTGGAAACACCATATATTTT. It codes for CAWNPTGGSLSVSGNTIYF. The variable domain in full, completed from reference TRBV30 and TRBJ1-3, reads SQTIHQWPATLVQPVGSPLSLECTVEGTSNPNLYWYRQAAGRGLQLLFYSVGIGQISSEVPQNLSASRPQDRQFILSSKKLLLSDSGFYLCAWNPTGGSLSVSGNTIYFGEGSWLTVV.

The chain combines TRBV9 with TRBJ1-1, with a weak D call TRBD1 (5 bases). Trimming left V 0 bases short and J 7 bases short, with 10 bases between. The CDR3 runs 13 residues. Germline assignment: CDR1 SGDLS and CDR2 YYNGEE. Written as DNA, the CDR3 is TGTGCCAGCAGCGTAGTTTCCCAGGGTGAAGCTTTCTTT. As protein: CASSVVSQGEAFF.

The chain is built from TRBV29-1 and TRBJ1-1, with D possibly matching TRBD1 (5 bases). Per the germline V gene, CDR1 is SQVTM and CDR2 is ANQGSEA. Trimming took 7 bases from V and 3 from J, leaving 12 bases between them. The CDR3 consists of 12 residues. The CDR3 region has the DNA TGCAGCGGCGGGGGTCTATACACTGAAGCTTTCTTT. As protein: CSGGGLYTEAFF.

V and J are TRBV30 and TRBJ1-1; 8 positions agree with TRBD1. Trimming at V came to 2 bases and at J to 0 bases, leaving 8 bases not matched to a gene. CDR1 and CDR2 (germline): GTSNPN, SVGIG (reference sequence). This CDR3 spans 16 amino acids. The DNA for the CDR3 is TGTGCCTGGAGTCGACGGGACAGGATAATGAACACTGAAGCTTTCTTT. It yields the protein CAWSRRDRIMNTEAFF.

The rearrangement uses TRBV5-4 and TRBJ1-2, with 12 bases aligning to TRBD1. The germline CDR1 and CDR2 sequences are SGHNT and YYREEE (reference sequence). The CDR3 consists of 15 residues. The V and J ends lost 0 bases and 8 bases, in that order; junction bases with no gene match: 5. CDR3 sequence: CASSLVGTGGVGYTF. CDR3 sequence (DNA): TGTGCCAGCAGCTTGGTTGGGACAGGGGGCGTCGGCTACACCTTC.

The V gene is TRBV6-1, the J gene TRBJ1-5, with D possibly matching TRBD1 (5 bases). The ends were cut back, 5 bases at V and 8 bases at J, with 13 bases in the middle. The length of the CDR3 is 13 residues. Germline lookup yields CDR1 MNHNS and CDR2 SASEGT. Here the CDR3 reads CASSSTSGEPQHF. CDR3 in DNA: TGTGCCAGCAGTTCAACTTCGGGGGAGCCCCAGCATTTT.

As concerns this clone: One end of the junction fails to match germline, which may point to a read error. The rearrangement links TRBV6-5 to TRBJ1-5, with 12 bases matching TRBD1. This CDR3 is 15 amino acids long. CDR1 MNHEY and CDR2 SVGAGI come from the germline V gene. This chain's CDR3 is CASSPGTGGNQTQHF. The DNA for the CDR3 is TGTGCCAGCAGTCCAGGGACAGGGGGCAATCAGACCCAGCATTTT.

This clone was counted a few times. The chain carries TRBV6-5 and TRBJ1-6; tentatively, D is TRBD1 (6 bases). This CDR3 contains 14 residues. Trimming shortened V by 4 bases and J by 6 bases, and 10 bases separated the two germline ends. Germline V lookup: CDR1 MNHEY, CDR2 SVGAGI. Here the CDR3 DNA reads TGTGCCAGCAGTTCCCGGACAGCTAATTCACCCCTCCACTTT. Its translation is CASSSRTANSPLHF.

The chain uses TRBV5-8 and TRBJ1-1; 7 nucleotides line up with TRBD1. V gave up 3 bases and J gave up 2 bases; unmatched junction bases: 13. The CDR3 totals 17 residues. Germline assignment: CDR1 SGHTS and CDR2 YDEGEE. CDR3 coding DNA: TGTGCCAGCAGCTCCAAGGGACAGTGGATTTTTAACACTGAAGCTTTCTTT. Its protein is CASSSKGQWIFNTEAFF.

This chain joins TRBV3-1 (or the pseudogene TRBV3-2) and TRBJ1-5; 8 bases agree with TRBD1. CDR1 and CDR2 (germline): LGHDT, YNNKEL (reference sequence). The CDR3 totals 16 residues. V lost 5 bases, J lost 0 bases, and 6 bases stayed unmatched. This chain's CDR3 is CASSSDRGNSNQPQHF. As DNA, the CDR3 is TGTGCCAGCAGCTCCGACAGGGGCAATAGCAATCAGCCCCAGCATTTT.

This clone was seen once. The chain links TRBV20-1 to TRBJ1-1, with D possibly being TRBD1 (6 bases). The V gene's germline CDR1 is DFQATT and CDR2 SNEGSKA (reference sequence). The CDR3 has 15 amino acids. V lost 3 bases and J lost 0, with 14 bases in between. Here the CDR3 reads CSASFPQGLNTEAFF. CDR3 DNA: TGCAGTGCTAGTTTTCCACAGGGTTTGAACACTGAAGCTTTCTTT.

V and J are TRBV7-2 and TRBJ1-1, with 11 bases matching TRBD1. The CDR3 length is 16 residues. The V and J ends lost 5 bases and 6 bases, in that order; junction bases with no gene match: 11. From germline, CDR1 is SGHTA and CDR2 FQGNSA. DNA for the CDR3: TGTGCCAGCAGCGGTCGGACAGGGGGCGGATATGCTGAAGCTTTCTTT. Protein product: CASSGRTGGGYAEAFF.

This chain links TRBV4-2 with TRBJ2-3, with D unresolved. From germline, CDR1 is LGHNA and CDR2 YNFKEQ. This CDR3 is 14 amino acids long. V lost 1 base, J lost 0 bases, and 5 bases lay in between. CDR3 in amino acids: CASSQAGSTDTQYF. CDR3 DNA: TGTGCCAGCAGCCAAGCCGGGAGCACAGATACGCAGTATTTT.

The chain has TRBV19 and TRBJ2-1, with 10 nucleotides matching TRBD2. J gave up 5 bases and V 7 bases, and 11 bases lay outside the gene matches. Per the germline V gene, CDR1 is LNHDA and CDR2 is SQIVND (reference sequence). The CDR3 is 16 amino acids. DNA for the CDR3: TGTGCCAGTAATTGGGAGGCTAGCGGGAGCCACAATGAGCAGTTCTTC. This translates into CASNWEASGSHNEQFF.

The V and J genes are TRBV11-2 and TRBJ1-4; 7 nucleotides align to TRBD1. The CDR3 length is 19 residues. Germline values: CDR1 SGHAT, CDR2 FQNNGV. V shed 4 bases, J shed 4 bases, and the junction held 18 bases outside the gene matches. The CDR3 nucleotides are TGTGCCAGCAGCTCAACGGACAGAAGAGGGGGCCTATATAATGAAAAACTGTTTTTT. Amino acids: CASSSTDRRGGLYNEKLFF.

This clone was observed a few times. This chain connects TRBV11-2 to TRBJ2-7, with 8 bases lining up with TRBD2. V lost 0 bases, J lost 2 bases, and 0 bases stayed unmatched. The CDR3 spans 14 residues. Germline values: CDR1 SGHAT, CDR2 FQNNGV. The CDR3 DNA reads as TGTGCCAGCAGCTTAGAGCGGGGGGCCTACGAGCAGTACTTC. Translation gives CASSLERGAYEQYF. Using reference TRBV11-2 and TRBJ2-7 for the parts outside the CDR3, the full variable domain is EAGVAQSPRYKIIEKRQSVAFWCNPISGHATLYWYQQILGQGPKLLIQFQNNGVVDDSQLPKDRFSAERLKGVDSTLKIQPAKLEDSAVYLCASSLERGAYEQYFGPGTRLTVT.

V is TRBV5-1 and J is TRBJ1-2; perhaps TRBD1 as D (6 bases). CDR3 length: 13 amino acids. The V gene's germline CDR1 is SGHRS and CDR2 YFSETQ. Trimming shortened V by 0 bases and J by 7 bases, and 10 bases separated the two germline ends. The CDR3 DNA reads TGCGCCAGCAGCTTGGGGTACAGGGCTGGCTACACCTTC. It yields the protein CASSLGYRAGYTF.

The chain has TRBV5-1 and TRBJ1-3; 7 bases are shared with TRBD1. With 2 bases clipped from V and 2 bases from J, the junction kept 7 bases outside the gene matches. CDR1 is SGHRS, CDR2 YFSETQ, per germline. The CDR3 length is 16 residues. The chain's CDR3 is CASSLRTGEAGNTIYF. The CDR3 DNA is TGCGCCAGCAGCTTAAGAACAGGGGAAGCTGGAAACACCATATATTTT.

The chain recombines TRBV5-4 with TRBJ1-3; TRBD1 agrees at 8 bases. V shed 1 base and J 1 base; nucleotides not matched to a gene: 7. Germline CDR1 SGHNT, CDR2 YYREEE (reference sequence). The CDR3 sequence is 17 residues long. CDR3 bases: TGTGCCAGCAGCTTGAGTACAGGGGGGCTTTCTGGAAACACCATATATTTT. Its protein is CASSLSTGGLSGNTIYF.

V and J are TRBV13 and TRBJ1-2; D remains ambiguous. V was cut by 4 bases and J by 4 bases, with 7 bases left in between. The germline V gene encodes CDR1 PRHDT and CDR2 FYEKMQ (reference sequence). The CDR3 is made up of 12 amino acids. The CDR3 DNA reads TGTGCCAGCAGCTCCGACTCCTATGGCTACACCTTC. This translates into CASSSDSYGYTF.

This chain links TRBV5-1 with TRBJ2-2; 10 bases agree with TRBD2. The CDR3 loop spans 15 amino acids. Germline V gives CDR1 SGHRS, CDR2 YFSETQ. The J segment lost 7 bases and the V segment lost 3 bases, leaving 6 bases of the junction unmatched. This CDR3 is CASSYSGGSYGELFF. CDR3 in DNA: TGCGCCAGCAGCTATAGCGGGGGGTCCTACGGGGAGCTGTTTTTT.

This clone appeared once. This chain connects TRBV19 to TRBJ1-5; D is possibly TRBD1 (5 bases). Germline values: CDR1 LNHDA, CDR2 SQIVND (reference sequence). The V and J ends lost 6 bases and 2 bases respectively, with 8 bases between them. This CDR3 has 13 residues. The CDR3 bases are TGTGCCAGTAGCACAGGCGGCAATCAGCCCCAGCATTTT. Protein sequence: CASSTGGNQPQHF.

V is TRBV4-1 and J is TRBJ2-7, with D possibly being TRBD1 (5 bases). The CDR3 spans 18 residues. Germline V gene sequence: CDR1 MGHRA, CDR2 YSYEKL. V was clipped by 0 bases and J by 3 bases, with 21 bases between them. CDR3: CASSQESLQVAGHYEQYF. DNA of the CDR3: TGCGCCAGCAGCCAAGAAAGCCTACAGGTGGCAGGGCACTACGAGCAGTACTTC.

This clone was seen only once. J is TRBJ2-1 and V is TRBV5-1; 11 positions agree with TRBD2. The CDR3 is 15 residues long. V lost 4 bases, J lost 9 bases, and 9 bases stayed unmatched. CDR1 SGHRS and CDR2 YFSETQ come from the germline V gene. The CDR3 here is CASSDLAGGSSEQFF. The CDR3 bases are TGCGCCAGCAGCGACCTAGCGGGAGGCTCCAGTGAGCAGTTCTTC.

The chain is built from TRBV5-1 and TRBJ1-3; D not certain. CDR3 length: 16 residues. The germline V gene has CDR1 SGHRS and CDR2 YFSETQ. Trimming took off 1 base at V and 0 bases at J, with 11 bases between the two ends. CDR3 region: CASSLMAASSGNTIYF. The CDR3 coding sequence is TGCGCCAGCAGCTTGATGGCCGCTAGCTCTGGAAACACCATATATTTT.

This clone was recorded only once. This chain joins TRBV27 and TRBJ2-1; 12 nucleotides match TRBD2. V trimming: 0 bases; J trimming: 6 bases; junction bases outside the gene matches: 6. The CDR3 consists of 17 residues. The germline V gene encodes CDR1 MNHEY and CDR2 SMNVEV (reference sequence). CDR3 loop: CASSLSGTSGGSNEQFF. Here the CDR3 DNA reads TGTGCCAGCAGTTTATCCGGAACTAGCGGGGGGAGCAATGAGCAGTTCTTC.

The chain joins TRBV29-1 to TRBJ2-3; 12 bases fit TRBD2. CDR1 is SQVTM, CDR2 ANQGSEA, per germline. The ends lost 3 bases at V and 5 bases at J; junction bases unmatched: 6. CDR3 length: 15 residues. The CDR3 reads CSVDPTSGGGDTQYF. The CDR3 coding sequence is TGCAGCGTTGATCCGACTAGCGGGGGTGGAGATACGCAGTATTTT.